The present T cell receptor (beta chain) was sequenced within a study of regulatory T cells in long-lasting Graves disease. Points on this clonotype: An end of the junction does not agree with germline; a read error may underlie this.

Time point noted: newly diagnosed GD, antithyroid drugs for less than 3 months. From RNA extracted from PBMCs, the TCR library was made. Construction of the TCR beta libraries employed iRepertoire HTBI primers in conjunction with Arm-PCR of CDR3 regions. How the authors handled the data: From all samples, identification returned 14 TRBJ and under 75 TRBV segments. TCRdb reprocessed the multiplex PCR reads via MiXCR and lists one record per CDR3 protein. The V and J calls were not made by the authors but by TCRdb's processing. This sample has approximately 350,000 distinct CDR3 sequences; roughly 16% occur once, and the top ten carry 20% to 25%. These same data were also listed under a study on T cells in Graves' hyperthyroidism and ophthalmopathy.

The origin of this receptor is a woman aged 18-29 years with Graves disease. Sequenced material: peripheral blood mononuclear cells (PBMCs), taken at new diagnosis, from a patient treated with antithyroid drugs.

The CDR3 nucleotides are TGCGCCAGCAGTGCCACGGTTCCGTCCTCTGGAAACACCTTATATTTT. Translation: CASSATVPSSGNTLYF. The rearrangement uses TRBV6-2 or TRBV6-3 and TRBJ1-3; D unclear. Germline values: CDR1 MNHEY, CDR2 SVGEGT. The CDR3 loop spans 16 amino acids.